Following are 20 T cell receptor beta chains from one sample sequenced in a study of cytomegalovirus exposure and HLA in healthy donors (dated by TCRdb to about 2017). Libraries came from the immunoSEQ multiplex PCR assay. A mixture of 60 forward primers for TCR Vbeta segments and 13 reverse primers for TCR Jbeta segments was used in the multiplex PCR. What TCRdb holds here is the immuneACCESS table cut down to in-frame rearrangements. Part of the clones is not present; checked against another copy, under half of the missing clones reflect an unresolved V gene, and the others are unexplained. The sample table contains fewer than 250,000 clones; only one count was recorded for around 82% of them. The ten top clones hold 1.5% to 2% of the sample. The sequencing input was PBMCs. Source of these receptors: a man aged 18 to 29 in good health and CMV-seronegative.

The chain uses TRBV5-1 and TRBJ2-7; D uncertain. Looked up from germline, CDR1 is SGHRS and CDR2 is YFSETQ. The CDR3 consists of 15 residues. Trimming cost V 0 bases and J 0 bases, with 10 bases left between them. CDR3 sequence reads: CASSLGAGLSYEQYF. The CDR3 DNA sequence: TGCGCCAGCAGCTTGGGGGCAGGCCTCTCCTACGAGCAGTACTTC.

The table lists this clone with a few counts. The chain has TRBV18 and TRBJ1-2; 7 bases agree with TRBD1. Germline V CDR1 and CDR2: KGHSH, LQKENI. The CDR3 extends over 14 amino acids. The V and J ends lost 2 bases and 7 bases, in that order; junction bases with no gene match: 7. CDR3 DNA: TGTGCCAGCTCACCAAAAGAGGGGGCAGGTGGCTACACCTTC. It codes for CASSPKEGAGGYTF.

This chain connects TRBV28 to TRBJ2-5; 8 bases align to TRBD1. Germline lookup yields CDR1 MDHEN and CDR2 SYDVKM. This CDR3 contains 17 residues. V shed 3 bases, J shed 4 bases, and the junction held 13 bases outside the gene matches. CDR3 DNA sequence: TGTGCCAGCAGTTTGCCTTGGGGCAGGGGGCGATCAGAGACCCAGTACTTC. Encoded protein: CASSLPWGRGRSETQYF.

The chain uses TRBV6-5 and TRBJ2-7; TRBD1 aligns across 9 bases. Germline assignment: CDR1 MNHEY and CDR2 SVGAGI. The CDR3 length is 14 residues. Trimming took 4 bases from V and 4 from J; bases not matched to a gene: 5. The chain's CDR3 is CASSSGTGNYEQYF. The CDR3 region has the DNA TGTGCCAGCAGTTCTGGGACAGGGAATTACGAGCAGTACTTC.

J is TRBJ2-7 and V is TRBV7-9, with 9 bases identical to TRBD1. The germline CDR1 and CDR2 sequences are SEHNR and FQNEAQ (reference sequence). Trimming removed 5 bases from V and 2 bases from J; junction bases left unmatched: 13. The CDR3 length is 17 residues. CDR3 in DNA: TGTGCCAGCAGCAGATTTCCCCGGGACAGGGTTCCCTACGAGCAGTACTTC. Translation: CASSRFPRDRVPYEQYF.

This chain connects TRBV7-9 to TRBJ2-5, with TRBD2 as a possible D gene (5 bases). Germline CDR1 is SEHNR and CDR2 is FQNEAQ (reference sequence). The germline V and J ends were trimmed by 2 bases and 5 bases, with 9 bases remaining between them. The CDR3 spans 13 residues. CDR3 residues: CASSLREPETQYF. The CDR3 DNA follows: TGTGCCAGCAGCTTAAGGGAGCCGGAGACCCAGTACTTC.

The J gene is TRBJ1-1, the V gene TRBV2; TRBD1 might be the D (5 bases). The CDR3 extends over 15 amino acids. Germline CDR1 is SNHLY and CDR2 is FYNNEI. Trimming took 2 bases from V and 0 from J, leaving 10 bases between them. CDR3 residues: CASSEMWTMNTEAFF. The CDR3 region has the DNA TGTGCCAGCAGTGAAATGTGGACAATGAACACTGAAGCTTTCTTT.

The chain uses TRBV7-2 and TRBJ2-7, with 13 nucleotides matching TRBD2. Per the germline V gene, CDR1 is SGHTA and CDR2 is FQGNSA. With V trimmed by 5 bases and J by 4 bases, 8 bases remained unmatched. CDR3 length: 16 amino acids. The CDR3 bases are TGTGCCAGCAGCCCGACGACTAGCGGGGGGCTTTACGAGCAGTACTTC. Its protein product is CASSPTTSGGLYEQYF. Looking up the rest from reference TRBV7-2 and TRBJ2-7 gives the full variable domain: GAGVSQSPSNKVTEKGKDVELRCDPISGHTALYWYRQSLGQGLEFLIYFQGNSAPDKSGLPSDRFSAERTGGSVSTLTIQRTQQEDSAVYLCASSPTTSGGLYEQYFGPGTRLTVT.

The V and J genes are TRBV30 and TRBJ1-3, with TRBD1 matching 7 bases. Trimming removed 1 base from V and 4 bases from J; junction bases left unmatched: 4. The CDR3 contains 14 residues. Germline CDR1 GTSNPN, CDR2 SVGIG (reference sequence). CDR3: CAWSEGTAGNTIYF. CDR3 nucleotides: TGTGCCTGGAGTGAAGGGACAGCCGGAAACACCATATATTTT.

The genes are TRBV9 and TRBJ2-3; 14 positions agree with TRBD2. After removal of 0 bases from V and 4 bases from J, the junction contained 19 bases not matched to a gene. CDR1 is SGDLS, CDR2 YYNGEE, per germline. The CDR3 is made up of 22 amino acids. The CDR3: CASSVGGLAGVGAPGGSDTQYF. CDR3 bases: TGTGCCAGCAGCGTAGGGGGACTAGCGGGAGTGGGGGCCCCGGGGGGCTCAGATACGCAGTATTTT.

V and J are TRBV28 and TRBJ1-1, with D maybe TRBD1 (5 bases). Germline CDR1 and CDR2: MDHEN and SYDVKM. Trimming cost V 5 bases and J 0 bases, with 16 bases left between them. The CDR3 loop spans 16 amino acids. The CDR3 bases are TGTGCCAGCAGTGCCGGGACGGACTATTTGAACACTGAAGCTTTCTTT. Protein sequence: CASSAGTDYLNTEAFF.

The chain uses TRBV19 and TRBJ2-7, with a weak D call TRBD2 (5 bases). This CDR3 comprises 14 residues. The germline CDR1 and CDR2 sequences are LNHDA and SQIVND (reference sequence). With 6 bases removed from V and 5 bases from J, the gap between germline ends came to 17 bases. CDR3 in DNA: TGTGCCAGTAGGCAGACTGGACTCCTTAACGAGCAGTACTTC. Protein sequence: CASRQTGLLNEQYF.

This sequence joins TRBV5-4 and TRBJ2-7; D possibly corresponds to TRBD1 (6 bases). The CDR3 is made up of 13 amino acids. From germline, CDR1 is SGHNT and CDR2 YYREEE (reference sequence). Deletions cut 4 bases from V and 2 bases from J, with 10 bases between. CDR3 loop: CASSPTGTYEQYF. The CDR3 DNA reads TGTGCCAGCAGCCCCACAGGGACCTACGAGCAGTACTTC.

This clone was detected only a few times. The chain recombines TRBV6-4 with TRBJ1-6, with 12 bases matching TRBD1. Germline-derived CDR1 and CDR2 are MRHNA and SNTAGT. Trimming at V came to 3 bases and at J to 9 bases, leaving 0 bases not matched to a gene. The CDR3 has 14 amino acids. CDR3 in DNA: TGTGCCAGCAGTGAGGGACAGGGGGCTTCACCCCTCCACTTT. Its protein product is CASSEGQGASPLHF.

This chain links TRBV5-1 with TRBJ2-1; 9 nucleotides agree with TRBD2. The V gene's germline CDR1 is SGHRS and CDR2 YFSETQ. The V gene end was trimmed by 1 base and the J gene end by 6 bases; junction bases not matched to a gene: 8. CDR3 length equals 16 residues. The CDR3 DNA sequence: TGCGCCAGCAGCTTGAGGTTTGGCGGGAGGGCCAATGAGCAGTTCTTC. Translating gives CASSLRFGGRANEQFF. The full variable domain, with the rest looked up from reference TRBV5-1 and TRBJ2-1, is KAGVTQTPRYLIKTRGQQVTLSCSPISGHRSVSWYQQTPGQGLQFLFEYFSETQRNKGNFPGRFSGRQFSNSRSEMNVSTLELGDSALYLCASSLRFGGRANEQFFGPGTRLTVL.

This chain joins TRBV6-5 and TRBJ1-1; the D gene is possibly TRBD1 (5 bases). Trimming took off 0 bases at V and 7 bases at J, with 12 bases between the two ends. CDR3 length equals 14 residues. CDR1 MNHEY and CDR2 SVGAGI come from the germline V gene. The CDR3 DNA follows: TGTGCCAGCAGTTACTCCCTAGCGACAGATGAAGCTTTCTTT. The encoded protein is CASSYSLATDEAFF.

Concerning this clone: Mismatch with germline at one junction end may stem from a read error. CDR3 protein: CSSIHGREGDYGYTF. CDR3 DNA sequence: TGTTCCAGCATCCATGGGAGGGAGGGAGACTATGGCTACACCTTC. The chain employs TRBV7-9 and TRBJ1-2; unclear D gene. CDR1 is SEHNR and CDR2 is FQNEAQ in the germline V gene (reference sequence). The CDR3 contains 15 residues.

The CDR3 is CASSSSGTGPHNEKLFF. Here the CDR3 DNA reads TGTGCCAGCAGCTCATCCGGGACAGGGCCCCATAATGAAAAACTGTTTTTT. The chain has TRBV5-6 and TRBJ1-4; TRBD1 matches at 9 bases. The CDR3 is made up of 17 amino acids. The V and J ends lost 3 bases and 4 bases, in that order; junction bases with no gene match: 10. The germline CDR1 and CDR2 sequences are SGHDT and YYEEEE.

In DNA form, the CDR3 reads TGTGCCAGTCGTAGCCAGGGTGGTTCACCCCTCCACTTT. It codes for CASRSQGGSPLHF. The chain is built from TRBV19 and TRBJ1-6; TRBD1 might be the D (5 bases). The germline V and J ends were trimmed by 8 bases and 9 bases, with 14 bases remaining between them. Germline V gene lookup returns CDR1 LNHDA and CDR2 SQIVND (reference sequence). The CDR3 totals 13 residues.

The V and J genes are TRBV5-4 and TRBJ1-2, with 7 bases identical to TRBD1. The CDR3 runs 14 residues. Germline V gene sequence: CDR1 SGHNT, CDR2 YYREEE (reference sequence). V dropped 4 bases and J dropped 2; count of bases not matched to a gene: 5. CDR3 bases: TGTGCCAGCAGCCCCGCGGACAGGAACTATGGCTACACCTTC. Translating gives CASSPADRNYGYTF.